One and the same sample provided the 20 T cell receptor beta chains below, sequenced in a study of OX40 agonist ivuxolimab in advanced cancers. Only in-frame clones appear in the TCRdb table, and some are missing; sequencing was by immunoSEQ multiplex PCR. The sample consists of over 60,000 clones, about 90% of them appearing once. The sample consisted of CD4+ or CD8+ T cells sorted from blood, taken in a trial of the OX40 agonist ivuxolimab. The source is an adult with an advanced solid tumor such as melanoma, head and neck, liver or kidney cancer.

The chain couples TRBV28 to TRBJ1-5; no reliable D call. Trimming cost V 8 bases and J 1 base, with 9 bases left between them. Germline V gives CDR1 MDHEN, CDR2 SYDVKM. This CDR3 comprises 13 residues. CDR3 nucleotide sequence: TGTGCCAGCGAGACGTCAAGCAATCAGCCCCAGCATTTT. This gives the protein CASETSSNQPQHF.

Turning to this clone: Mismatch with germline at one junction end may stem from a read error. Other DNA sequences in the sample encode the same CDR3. The CDR3 region is CASSRQVNNGYTF. The CDR3 nucleotides read TGTGCCAGTAGTAGGCAGGTGAACAATGGCTACACTTTC. The chain is built from TRBV19 and TRBJ1-2; D gene uncertain. The CDR3 consists of 13 residues. Germline-derived CDR1 and CDR2 are LNHDA and SQIVND (reference sequence).

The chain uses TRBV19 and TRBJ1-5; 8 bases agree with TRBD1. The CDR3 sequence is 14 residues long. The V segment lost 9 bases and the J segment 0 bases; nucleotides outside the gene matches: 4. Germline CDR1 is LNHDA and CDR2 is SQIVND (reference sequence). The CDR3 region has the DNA TGTGCCAGCCAGGGGGCTATTAGCAATCAGCCCCAGCATTTT. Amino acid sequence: CASQGAISNQPQHF.

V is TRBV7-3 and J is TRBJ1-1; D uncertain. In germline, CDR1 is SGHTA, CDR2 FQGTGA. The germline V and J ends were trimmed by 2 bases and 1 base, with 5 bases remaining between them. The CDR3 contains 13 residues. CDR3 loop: CASSLWENTEAFF. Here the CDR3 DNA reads TGTGCCAGCAGCTTATGGGAGAACACTGAAGCTTTCTTT.

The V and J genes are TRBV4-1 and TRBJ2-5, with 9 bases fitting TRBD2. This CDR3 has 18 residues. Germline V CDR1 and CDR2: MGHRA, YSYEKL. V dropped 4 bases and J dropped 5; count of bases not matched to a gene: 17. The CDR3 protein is CASSPTGMAGGGRETQYF. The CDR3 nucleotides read TGCGCCAGCAGCCCCACTGGGATGGCGGGAGGGGGTAGGGAGACCCAGTACTTC.

In nucleotides, the CDR3 is TGTGCCAGCATTCTTGGCGGAGCAGGGGTTGAGACCCAGTACTTC. The encoded protein is CASILGGAGVETQYF. V and J are TRBV2 and TRBJ2-5, with D maybe TRBD1 (6 bases). The CDR3 covers 15 residues. Per the germline V gene, CDR1 is SNHLY and CDR2 is FYNNEI. Trimming cost V 7 bases and J 5 bases, with 20 bases left between them.

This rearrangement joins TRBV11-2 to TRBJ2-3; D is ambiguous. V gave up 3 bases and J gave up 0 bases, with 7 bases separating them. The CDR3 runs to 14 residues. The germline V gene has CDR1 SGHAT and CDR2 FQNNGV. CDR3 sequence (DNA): TGTGCCAGCAGCTTGTCGCCAAGCACAGATACGCAGTATTTT. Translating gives CASSLSPSTDTQYF.

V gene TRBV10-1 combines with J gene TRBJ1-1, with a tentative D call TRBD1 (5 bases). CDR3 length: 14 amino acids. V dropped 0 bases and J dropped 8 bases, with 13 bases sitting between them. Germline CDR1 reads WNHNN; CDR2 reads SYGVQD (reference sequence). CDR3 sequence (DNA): TGCGCCAGCAGTGAGTCGGGGGAGCAGGCGGAAGCTTTCTTT. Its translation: CASSESGEQAEAFF.

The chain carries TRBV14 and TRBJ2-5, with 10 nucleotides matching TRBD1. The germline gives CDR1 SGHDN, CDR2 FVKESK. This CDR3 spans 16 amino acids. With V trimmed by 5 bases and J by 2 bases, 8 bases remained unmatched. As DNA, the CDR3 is TGTGCCAGCAGCGTTGCCCGGGACAGGGGACAAGAGACCCAGTACTTC. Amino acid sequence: CASSVARDRGQETQYF.

CDR3 sequence reads: CASSFGQGSGNTIYF. The CDR3 region has the DNA TGTGCCAGCAGCTTTGGACAGGGTTCGGGAAACACCATATATTTT. The V gene is TRBV5-4, the J gene TRBJ1-3; TRBD1 matches 8 bases. V dropped 2 bases and J dropped 4; count of bases not matched to a gene: 5. The CDR3 contains 15 residues. From germline, CDR1 is SGHNT and CDR2 YYREEE (reference sequence).

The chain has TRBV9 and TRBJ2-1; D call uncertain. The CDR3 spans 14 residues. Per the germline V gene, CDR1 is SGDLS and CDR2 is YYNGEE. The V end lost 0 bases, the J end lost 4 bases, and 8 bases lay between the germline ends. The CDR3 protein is CASSVAPSYNEQFF. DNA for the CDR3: TGTGCCAGCAGCGTAGCTCCCAGTTACAATGAGCAGTTCTTC.

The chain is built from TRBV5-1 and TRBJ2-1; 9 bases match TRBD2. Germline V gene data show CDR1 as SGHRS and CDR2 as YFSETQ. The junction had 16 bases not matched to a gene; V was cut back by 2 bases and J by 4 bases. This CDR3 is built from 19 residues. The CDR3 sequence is CASSFGLAGLRGLYNEQFF. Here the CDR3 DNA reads TGCGCCAGCAGCTTCGGGCTAGCGGGACTCCGGGGTTTGTACAATGAGCAGTTCTTC.

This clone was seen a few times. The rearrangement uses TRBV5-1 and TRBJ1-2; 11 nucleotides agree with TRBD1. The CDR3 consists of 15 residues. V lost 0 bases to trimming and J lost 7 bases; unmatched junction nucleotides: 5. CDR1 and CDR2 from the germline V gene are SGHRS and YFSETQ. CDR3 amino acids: CASSLAGTGGAGYTF. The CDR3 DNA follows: TGCGCCAGCAGCTTGGCCGGGACAGGGGGAGCTGGCTACACCTTC.

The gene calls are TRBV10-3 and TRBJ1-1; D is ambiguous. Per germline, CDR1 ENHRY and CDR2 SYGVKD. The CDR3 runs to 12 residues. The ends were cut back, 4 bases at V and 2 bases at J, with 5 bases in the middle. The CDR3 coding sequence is TGTGCCATCAGTGGGCTTAACACTGAAGCTTTCTTT. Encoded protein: CAISGLNTEAFF.

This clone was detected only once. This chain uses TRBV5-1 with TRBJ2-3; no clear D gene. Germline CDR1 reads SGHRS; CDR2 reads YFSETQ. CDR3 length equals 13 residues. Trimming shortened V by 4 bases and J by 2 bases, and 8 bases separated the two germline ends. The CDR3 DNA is TGCGCCAGCAGCCAGGAGTTCACAGATACGCAGTATTTT. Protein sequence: CASSQEFTDTQYF.

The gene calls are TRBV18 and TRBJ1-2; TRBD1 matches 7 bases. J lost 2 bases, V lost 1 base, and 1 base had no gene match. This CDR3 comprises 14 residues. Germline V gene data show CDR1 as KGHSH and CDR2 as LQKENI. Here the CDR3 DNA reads TGTGCCAGCTCACCACAGACAGGGAACTATGGCTACACCTTC. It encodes CASSPQTGNYGYTF.

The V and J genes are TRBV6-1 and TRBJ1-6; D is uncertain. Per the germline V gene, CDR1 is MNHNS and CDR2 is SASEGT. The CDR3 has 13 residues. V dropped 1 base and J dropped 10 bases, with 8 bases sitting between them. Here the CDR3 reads CASSEGLGSPLHF. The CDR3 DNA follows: TGTGCCAGCAGTGAAGGTTTGGGCTCACCCCTCCACTTT.

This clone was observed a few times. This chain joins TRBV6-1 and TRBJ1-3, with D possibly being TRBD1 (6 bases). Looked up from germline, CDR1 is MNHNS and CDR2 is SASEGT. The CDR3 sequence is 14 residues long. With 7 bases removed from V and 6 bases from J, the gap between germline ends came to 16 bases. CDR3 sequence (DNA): TGTGCCAGCACCCCCAGGGGACGTGAAAACACCATATATTTT. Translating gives CASTPRGRENTIYF.

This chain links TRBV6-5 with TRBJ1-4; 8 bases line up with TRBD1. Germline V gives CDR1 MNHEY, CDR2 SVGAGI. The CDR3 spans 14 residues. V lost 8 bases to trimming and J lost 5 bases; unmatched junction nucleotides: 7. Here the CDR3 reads CASGYGTGNEKLFF. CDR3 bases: TGTGCCAGCGGCTACGGGACAGGCAATGAAAAACTGTTTTTT.

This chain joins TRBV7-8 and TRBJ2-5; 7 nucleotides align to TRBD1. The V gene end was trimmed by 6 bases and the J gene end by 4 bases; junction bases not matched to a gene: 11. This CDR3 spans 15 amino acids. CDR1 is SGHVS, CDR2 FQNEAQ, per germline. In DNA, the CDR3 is TGTGCCAGCAGTTTGTACGGGACAGAAGGAGAGACCCAGTACTTC. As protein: CASSLYGTEGETQYF. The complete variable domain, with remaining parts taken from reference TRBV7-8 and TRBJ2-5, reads GAGVSQSPRYKVAKRGQDVALRCDPISGHVSLFWYQQALGQGPEFLTYFQNEAQLDKSGLPSDRFFAERPEGSVSTLKIQRTQQEDSAVYLCASSLYGTEGETQYFGPGTRLLVL.